Listed below are T cell receptor beta chains from one sample, sequenced in a study of CD8 T cells in ankylosing spondylitis. MiXCR, run by TCRdb on the 5' RACE reads, gives a single entry per CDR3 protein. The sample contains some 250,000 distinct CDR3 sequences, around a tenth of which appear only once. Input material: blood, either unsorted or a sorted T cell fraction (not recorded which). Receptors originate from a male donor with ankylosing spondylitis or in good health (not recorded which). Each CDR3 is given with its conserved first and last residue. Fields, in order: D gene, V gene, clone size, J gene, CDR3 DNA, CDR3 protein. A D gene is named only where the DNA matches it firmly. Size values are once, few and many counts, or a class for expanded clones, and some rows have none.

NA	TRBV6-5	many	TRBJ1-1	TGTGCCAGCAGTTACTCGAAAGGACAGTTGGGGACTGAAGCTTTCTTT	CASSYSKGQLGTEAFF
NA	TRBV5-6	many	TRBJ1-5	TGTGCCAGCAGCTCGGGGCCTCCAGCAAATAATCAGCCCCAGCATTTT	CASSSGPPANNQPQHF
NA	TRBV7-6	many	TRBJ2-2	TGTGCCAGCGCAGAACCGGACAGCCCGAACACCGGGGAGCTGTTTTTT	CASAEPDSPNTGELFF
NA	TRBV2	many	TRBJ2-1	TGTGCCAGCAGGAGCTTGAGTACAAGCAATGAGCAGTTCTTC	CASRSLSTSNEQFF
TRBD1	TRBV6-1	NA	TRBJ2-3	TGTGCCAGCAGCACTCCCTACGGACAGGTCACAGATACGCAGTATTTT	CASSTPYGQVTDTQYF
NA	TRBV7-2	few	TRBJ1-4	TGTGCCAGCAGCTTACTGGGGGCGGGGTTTAATGAAAAACTGTTTTTT	CASSLLGAGFNEKLFF
NA	TRBV7-9	few	TRBJ2-2	TGTGCCAGCAGCCAGAGCAGGGTGCCCGGGGAGCTGTTTTTT	CASSQSRVPGELFF
NA	TRBV2	NA	TRBJ2-7	TGTGCCAGCAGTGTCGGGGGGCTCTACGAGCAGTACTTC	CASSVGGLYEQYF
NA	TRBV11-2	few	TRBJ1-6	TGTGCCAGCAGCTTAGACTCGACGGGGGCCCCATATAATTCACCCCTCCACTTT	CASSLDSTGAPYNSPLHF
NA	TRBV15	many	TRBJ2-1	TGTGCCACCAGCAGAGAAAGGGCCAGGGGAGGCGGTGAGCAGTTCTTC	CATSRERARGGGEQFF
TRBD2	TRBV18	few	TRBJ2-7	TGTGCCAGCTCATCACGAATGGTAGCGGGAGCCTTTCCTGACTACGAGCAGTACTTC	CASSSRMVAGAFPDYEQYF
TRBD2	TRBV10-3	NA	TRBJ2-7	TGTGCCATCAGTGGGAGGGGACTAGCGGGAAACGAGCAGTACTTC	CAISGRGLAGNEQYF
NA	TRBV6-4	many	TRBJ2-2	TGTGCCAGCAGTGAGCGTACTTCGAACACCGGGGAGCTGTTTTTT	CASSERTSNTGELFF
NA	TRBV5-1	many	TRBJ2-7	TGCGCCAGCAAGTCCGGGGACGGGAACGAGCAGTACTTC	CASKSGDGNEQYF
TRBD1	TRBV12-3/TRBV12-4	few	TRBJ2-2	TGTGCCAGCAGCTTCTCTGGACAGGGTATTACCGGGGAGCTGTTTTTT	CASSFSGQGITGELFF
NA	TRBV29-1	many	TRBJ1-3	TGCAGCGTTATGGGGCGGAACTCTGGAAACACCATATATTTT	CSVMGRNSGNTIYF
NA	TRBV18	many	TRBJ1-2	TGTGCCAGCTCACCAAGCCGGGTCCCTAACTATGGCTACACCTTC	CASSPSRVPNYGYTF
TRBD2	TRBV5-1	many	TRBJ2-7	TGCGCCAGCAGCTTGGATAGGACTAGCGGTTACGAGCAGTACTTC	CASSLDRTSGYEQYF
NA	TRBV3-1	few	TRBJ1-1	TGTGCCAGCAGCCAAGACCCAAGTGAAGCTTTCTTT	CASSQDPSEAFF